Listed here are 12 T cell receptor beta chains from one sample, sequenced in a study of CD8 T cells in ankylosing spondylitis. TCRdb recomputed calls from the 5' RACE reads with MiXCR, one row per CDR3 protein. The table includes some 200,000 distinct CDR3 sequences, 13% detected once. Material for sequencing was blood, either unsorted or a sorted T cell fraction (not recorded which). The receptor source for this set is a male donor with ankylosing spondylitis or in good health (not recorded which).

The rearrangement joins TRBV20-1 to TRBJ2-1, with 7 bases aligning to TRBD2. The V gene's germline CDR1 is DFQATT and CDR2 SNEGSKA (reference sequence). The CDR3 spans 18 residues. The V and J ends lost 0 bases and 7 bases, in that order; junction bases with no gene match: 18. This CDR3 is CSARDQFDERGLLNEQFF. CDR3 coding DNA: TGCAGTGCTAGAGACCAATTTGATGAGCGGGGCCTCTTGAATGAGCAGTTCTTC.

This clonotype was picked up a small number of times. DNA of the CDR3: TGTGCCAGCAGCCAAGTTGAGACAGGGAACCAGCCCCAGCATTTT. Its protein product is CASSQVETGNQPQHF. The chain joins TRBV4-2 to TRBJ1-5, with 7 bases fitting TRBD1. The germline CDR1 and CDR2 sequences are LGHNA and YNFKEQ. The junction had 7 bases not matched to a gene; V was cut back by 1 base and J by 7 bases. The CDR3 spans 15 residues.

The chain has TRBV2 and TRBJ2-1; D is unresolved. CDR3 length: 12 amino acids. The germline V and J ends were trimmed by 8 bases and 7 bases, with 12 bases remaining between them. The germline gives CDR1 SNHLY, CDR2 FYNNEI. CDR3 loop: CASLHPHNEQFF. The DNA of the CDR3 is TGTGCCAGCTTGCACCCCCATAATGAGCAGTTCTTC.

The V and J genes are TRBV7-9 and TRBJ2-3; TRBD2 aligns across 12 bases. Germline V CDR1 and CDR2: SEHNR, FQNEAQ (reference sequence). Germline trimming cut 5 bases from V and 6 bases from J; bases unmatched to any gene: 3. The length of the CDR3 is 14 residues. The CDR3 region has the DNA TGTGCCAGCAGCGGCACTAGCGGGGGGGATACGCAGTATTTT. The encoded protein is CASSGTSGGDTQYF.

The rearrangement uses TRBV7-6 and TRBJ2-1; D could derive from TRBD1 or TRBD2 (10 bases each). Trimming removed 2 bases from V and 1 base from J, with 21 bases in between. The CDR3 consists of 19 residues. The germline CDR1 and CDR2 sequences are SGHVS and FNYEAQ. The CDR3 reads CASSLRGQGTSESYNEQFF. The CDR3 DNA reads as TGTGCCAGCAGCTTACGGGGACAGGGGACTAGCGAATCCTACAATGAGCAGTTCTTC.

This chain joins TRBV5-6 and TRBJ2-1; 8 nucleotides agree with TRBD2. Germline V CDR1 and CDR2: SGHDT, YYEEEE. The CDR3 sequence is 15 residues long. J lost 6 bases, V lost 0 bases, and 5 bases had no gene match. The CDR3: CASSLGVSGTNEQFF. In nucleotides, the CDR3 is TGTGCCAGCAGCTTGGGGGTTAGCGGGACCAATGAGCAGTTCTTC.

The chain recombines TRBV9 with TRBJ2-1; D tentatively reads TRBD1 or TRBD2 (5 bases each). Trimming removed 3 bases from V and 2 bases from J, with 9 bases in between. Germline V gene lookup returns CDR1 SGDLS and CDR2 YYNGEE. The CDR3 runs to 14 residues. Here the CDR3 DNA reads TGTGCCAGCAGCGGGCAGGGAGCCTACAATGAGCAGTTCTTC. Its protein product is CASSGQGAYNEQFF.

A few counts support this clonotype. This chain links TRBV4-1 with TRBJ2-1, with 10 bases fitting TRBD2. This CDR3 region has 18 residues. Germline V gives CDR1 MGHRA, CDR2 YSYEKL. V lost 1 base to trimming and J lost 0 bases; unmatched junction nucleotides: 6. DNA for the CDR3: TGCGCCAGCAGCCAAGGGAGAGCGGGGGGGAGCTCCTACAATGAGCAGTTCTTC. It is translated as CASSQGRAGGSSYNEQFF.

This clonotype was seen a handful of times. The CDR3 sequence is CASSQELSNNEQFF. In nucleotides, the CDR3 is TGTGCCAGCAGCCAAGAACTGAGTAACAATGAGCAGTTCTTC. This chain joins TRBV14 and TRBJ2-1; D is uncertain. Germline assignment: CDR1 SGHDN and CDR2 FVKESK. The CDR3 totals 14 residues. Trimming shortened V by 0 bases and J by 5 bases, and 8 bases separated the two germline ends.

The chain is built from TRBV25-1 and TRBJ2-2; TRBD1 might be the D (6 bases). The germline V gene has CDR1 MGHDK and CDR2 SYGVNS. This CDR3 has 15 amino acids. V was trimmed by 8 bases and J by 1 base, leaving 14 bases between them. In DNA form, the CDR3 reads TGTGCCAGCTCTCTACAGGGACGGAACACCGGGGAGCTGTTTTTT. Its translation is CASSLQGRNTGELFF.

There are a few counts of this clonotype. This chain uses TRBV27 with TRBJ2-2; 8 nucleotides line up with TRBD2. The CDR3 runs 16 residues. In germline, CDR1 is MNHEY, CDR2 SMNVEV (reference sequence). Losses at the gene ends were 4 bases for V and 6 bases for J; bases not matched to a gene: 10. CDR3: CASSSEGLVAPGELFF. CDR3 DNA: TGTGCCAGCAGTTCCGAGGGACTAGTTGCTCCCGGGGAGCTGTTTTTT.

Turning to this clonotype: A much larger clone sits a single nucleotide away, making a read error possible. This chain uses TRBV12-3 or TRBV12-4 with TRBJ2-7; D tentatively reads TRBD1 or TRBD2 (6 bases each). The CDR3 extends over 14 amino acids. The V gene lost 2 bases and the J gene lost 8 bases, with 16 bases spanning the gap. DNA of the CDR3: TGTGCCAGCAGTTTATTGGGGGGCAATGACAAGCAGTACTTC. The encoded protein is CASSLLGGNDKQYF.